This TCR beta chain was documented in a study of blood T cell repertoires in COVID-19. For the study at large: PBMCs, B-cell-depleted T cells, or T cells were the source of the cDNA or gDNA that made up the material.

Libraries were prepared by immunoSEQ multiplex PCR; TCRdb keeps only in-frame clonotypes and omits some of them. The data show about 250,000 clones, with about three quarters seen just once and about 3.1% held by the top ten. This clone occurred a few times. CDR3 length equals 13 residues. The V and J ends lost 0 bases and 11 bases respectively, with 11 bases between them. From germline, CDR1 is LGHNA and CDR2 YSLEER. The receptor was derived from a woman aged 80 or over with acute or convalescent COVID-19. The chain joins TRBV4-3 to TRBJ2-1; D gene ambiguous. The sample taken for sequencing was peripheral blood. CDR3 sequence (DNA): TGCGCCAGCAGCCAAGATCCCGGGTCCCAGCAGTTCTTC. As protein: CASSQDPGSQQFF.